This T cell receptor beta chain was captured in a study of fetal regulatory T cell absence and autoimmunity. Study as a whole: IPEX patients had exocrine pancreas autoimmunity without clinical diabetes.

Study outcomes and limitations: TRB gene family usage was broadly similar in cord blood and pancreas.

Sequencing was at survey level. Here immunoSEQ multiplex PCR was the method, and the copy in TCRdb shows in-frame clones only, minus some. This sample has roughly 95,000 clones, with more than 70% found just once. Worth noting for this clone: Its antigen is as yet unknown.

The TCR originated in a male donor with IPEX syndrome. Specimen: pancreas tissue.

The CDR3 DNA reads as TGTGCCAGCAGCTTAGGTGGGCGGGAGGTCATCACAGATACGCAGTATTTT. Translated: CASSLGGREVITDTQYF. The chain carries TRBV13 and TRBJ2-3, with 8 bases aligning to TRBD2. Germline V CDR1 and CDR2: PRHDT, FYEKMQ (reference sequence). This CDR3 is built from 17 residues. After removal of 0 bases from V and 2 bases from J, the junction contained 7 bases not matched to a gene.